These 18 T cell receptor beta chains originate from one sample sequenced in a study of regulatory T cells in long-lasting Graves disease. TCR beta libraries were built with iRepertoire HTBI primers and Arm-PCR of CDR3 regions. TCRdb analysed the multiplex PCR reads with MiXCR anew, one entry per CDR3 protein. The data contain 350,000 to 550,000 distinct CDR3 sequences, 16% of them singletons. Time point: newly diagnosed GD, antithyroid drugs for less than 3 months. The authors made the TCR library using RNA they extracted from PBMCs. The same sample was also studied in work on T cells in Graves' hyperthyroidism and ophthalmopathy.

The sample was peripheral blood mononuclear cells (PBMCs), taken at new diagnosis, from a patient treated with antithyroid drugs. The receptors stem from a young woman with Graves disease.

This clonotype turned up a few times. The V and J genes are TRBV20-1 and TRBJ2-1; 9 bases are a match to TRBD2. Germline assignment: CDR1 DFQATT and CDR2 SNEGSKA (reference sequence). CDR3 length: 14 residues. V was pared by 0 bases and J by 9 bases, with 6 bases of the junction left unmatched. The CDR3 sequence is CSARDLSGSGEQFF. As DNA, the CDR3 is TGCAGTGCTAGAGATCTTAGCGGGAGCGGTGAGCAGTTCTTC.

This clonotype was found a few times. V is TRBV13 and J is TRBJ2-1; D not resolved. CDR3 length equals 14 residues. Germline V gene sequence: CDR1 PRHDT, CDR2 FYEKMQ (reference sequence). With 4 bases removed from V and 0 bases from J, the gap between germline ends came to 7 bases. CDR3 sequence (DNA): TGTGCCAGCAGCTCAAAGTCCTCCTACAATGAGCAGTTCTTC. Translated, it gives CASSSKSSYNEQFF.

This clonotype has a count of ten or more. This rearrangement joins TRBV7-9 to TRBJ2-5; D tentatively reads TRBD1 or TRBD2 (5 bases each). CDR3 length: 16 amino acids. V lost 0 bases to trimming and J lost 3 bases, with 14 bases between them. Germline V gives CDR1 SEHNR, CDR2 FQNEAQ (reference sequence). The CDR3 nucleotides read TGTGCCAGCAGCTTAGCAATGGGACGTTGGGAAGAGACCCAGTACTTC. It translates to CASSLAMGRWEETQYF.

This clonotype was picked up many times. This rearrangement joins TRBV4-1 to TRBJ2-1, with 8 positions matching TRBD2. This CDR3 is 16 amino acids long. Germline V gene sequence: CDR1 MGHRA, CDR2 YSYEKL. J was trimmed by 6 bases and V by 2 bases; bases with no gene match: 9. Here the CDR3 DNA reads TGCGCCAGCAGCCAACTTACGGAGCGGGGGTTCAATGAGCAGTTCTTC. Translated, it gives CASSQLTERGFNEQFF.

The rearrangement joins TRBV12-3 or TRBV12-4 to TRBJ1-2; D is possibly TRBD1 (5 bases). Deletions cut 4 bases from V and 3 bases from J, with 12 bases between. CDR3 length equals 14 residues. As DNA, the CDR3 is TGTGCCAGCAGTTACTCAGGAGGGGACTATGGCTACACCTTC. This sequence encodes CASSYSGGDYGYTF.

The chain carries TRBV2 and TRBJ1-1, with D unresolved. This CDR3 has 15 residues. Trimming left V 5 bases short and J 4 bases short, with 17 bases between. Germline V gene sequence: CDR1 SNHLY, CDR2 FYNNEI. The CDR3 loop reads CASSSTVGWRTEAFF. The CDR3 region has the DNA TGTGCCAGCAGTTCAACGGTCGGTTGGCGCACTGAAGCTTTCTTT.

This clonotype came up many times. This rearrangement joins TRBV27 to TRBJ2-3; D remains unclear. CDR3 length: 13 residues. V was shortened by 5 bases and J by 2 bases, with 8 bases between the two germline ends. Germline V lookup: CDR1 MNHEY, CDR2 SMNVEV (reference sequence). CDR3 nucleotides: TGTGCCAGCAGTCCTCAATACACAGATACGCAGTATTTT. Residues: CASSPQYTDTQYF.

The chain uses TRBV28 and TRBJ2-2; D might be TRBD1 (7 bases). Germline-derived CDR1 and CDR2 are MDHEN and SYDVKM. The V gene lost 8 bases and the J gene lost 7 bases, with 14 bases spanning the gap. This CDR3 has 13 amino acids. The DNA of the CDR3 is TGTGCCAGCGGAGGGCAGGGGGTCGGGGAGCTGTTTTTT. It specifies CASGGQGVGELFF.

This clonotype has a count of ten or more. V is TRBV6-1 and J is TRBJ2-1; D is unresolved. V lost 7 bases and J lost 7, with 17 bases in between. Per the germline V gene, CDR1 is MNHNS and CDR2 is SASEGT. The CDR3 totals 14 residues. The CDR3 loop reads CASIRVPKTNEQFF. The CDR3 DNA sequence: TGTGCCAGCATTAGGGTCCCAAAGACGAATGAGCAGTTCTTC.

This clonotype was counted ten times or more. The V and J genes are TRBV6-2 or TRBV6-3 and TRBJ2-5; 9 bases match TRBD2. Unmatched junction bases numbered 5, after V lost 2 bases and J lost 1 base. The V gene's germline CDR1 is MNHEY and CDR2 SVGEGT. The CDR3 is 16 residues long. The CDR3 DNA is TGTGCCAGCAGTTACAGCGGACTAGCGAGCCAAGAGACCCAGTACTTC. Its protein product is CASSYSGLASQETQYF.

This clonotype occurred many times. The rearrangement joins TRBV27 to TRBJ2-3; perhaps TRBD1 as D (6 bases). Germline V gene data show CDR1 as MNHEY and CDR2 as SMNVEV (reference sequence). There are 14 residues in the CDR3. The V end was cut by 3 bases, the J end by 3 bases, with 10 bases between. The CDR3 nucleotides are TGTGCCAGCAGTTTCCCCGGGACAACAGATACGCAGTATTTT. As protein: CASSFPGTTDTQYF.

This sequence joins TRBV7-6 and TRBJ2-2; D possibly corresponds to TRBD2 (6 bases). Germline CDR1 SGHVS, CDR2 FNYEAQ. V was pared by 1 base and J by 7 bases, with 13 bases between. This CDR3 comprises 15 residues. CDR3 bases: TGTGCCAGCAGCTTAGGACTAGTCGGAAACGGGGAGCTGTTTTTT. Residues: CASSLGLVGNGELFF. Full variable domain (outside the CDR3, taken from reference TRBV7-6 and TRBJ2-2): GAGVSQSPRYKVTKRGQDVALRCDPISGHVSLYWYRQALGQGPEFLTYFNYEAQQDKSGLPNDRFSAERPEGSISTLTIQRTEQRDSAMYRCASSLGLVGNGELFFGEGSRLTVL.

Only a few counts were recorded for this clonotype. V gene TRBV20-1 combines with J gene TRBJ2-1; 11 nucleotides agree with TRBD1. V lost 5 bases, J lost 7 bases, and 13 bases stayed unmatched. This CDR3 region has 16 residues. Germline V gene data show CDR1 as DFQATT and CDR2 as SNEGSKA (reference sequence). CDR3: CSASHLFRDRGNEQFF. In nucleotides, the CDR3 is TGCAGTGCTTCACACCTTTTCCGGGACAGGGGGAATGAGCAGTTCTTC.

This clonotype has at least ten counts. The genes are TRBV27 and TRBJ2-7; 10 bases fit TRBD2. The CDR3 contains 15 residues. The germline V gene encodes CDR1 MNHEY and CDR2 SMNVEV (reference sequence). The junction had 7 bases not matched to a gene; V was cut back by 3 bases and J by 5 bases. The CDR3, as DNA: TGTGCCAGCAGTTTCGCGCTAGCGGGAGTAAACGAGCAGTACTTC. It encodes CASSFALAGVNEQYF.

Only a few counts were recorded for this clonotype. The rearrangement links TRBV30 to TRBJ2-3; D not resolved. Germline CDR1 is GTSNPN and CDR2 is SVGIG (reference sequence). The V end lost 2 bases, the J end lost 1 base, and 13 bases lay between the germline ends. This CDR3 comprises 15 residues. The CDR3 DNA follows: TGTGCCTGGAGTACGAAAGTAGGCCGCACAGATACGCAGTATTTT. Translation gives CAWSTKVGRTDTQYF.

CDR3 amino acids: CASRTGLYSGANVLTF. The CDR3 DNA reads TGTGCCAGCAGGACAGGGCTTTACTCTGGGGCCAACGTCCTGACTTTC. This chain uses TRBV24-1 with TRBJ2-6, with 8 bases matching TRBD1. Germline V gene data show CDR1 as KGHDR and CDR2 as SFDVKD. V was pared by 11 bases and J by 0 bases, with 8 bases of the junction left unmatched. The CDR3 runs 16 residues.

This clonotype occurred a few times. This rearrangement joins TRBV5-8 to TRBJ1-1; no clear D. The germline gives CDR1 SGHTS, CDR2 YDEGEE. V lost 0 bases, J lost 5 bases, and 17 bases lay in between. The CDR3 runs to 16 residues. The CDR3: CASSLGVGRWDTEAFF. CDR3 bases: TGTGCCAGCAGCTTGGGGGTAGGTCGCTGGGATACTGAAGCTTTCTTT.

This chain connects TRBV5-1 to TRBJ2-3, with 9 bases matching TRBD2. Germline assignment: CDR1 SGHRS and CDR2 YFSETQ. V lost 4 bases and J lost 0; bases outside the gene matches: 6. The CDR3 sequence is 16 residues long. CDR3 sequence: CASSETSGVSTDTQYF. CDR3 sequence (DNA): TGCGCCAGCAGCGAGACTAGCGGAGTTAGCACAGATACGCAGTATTTT.